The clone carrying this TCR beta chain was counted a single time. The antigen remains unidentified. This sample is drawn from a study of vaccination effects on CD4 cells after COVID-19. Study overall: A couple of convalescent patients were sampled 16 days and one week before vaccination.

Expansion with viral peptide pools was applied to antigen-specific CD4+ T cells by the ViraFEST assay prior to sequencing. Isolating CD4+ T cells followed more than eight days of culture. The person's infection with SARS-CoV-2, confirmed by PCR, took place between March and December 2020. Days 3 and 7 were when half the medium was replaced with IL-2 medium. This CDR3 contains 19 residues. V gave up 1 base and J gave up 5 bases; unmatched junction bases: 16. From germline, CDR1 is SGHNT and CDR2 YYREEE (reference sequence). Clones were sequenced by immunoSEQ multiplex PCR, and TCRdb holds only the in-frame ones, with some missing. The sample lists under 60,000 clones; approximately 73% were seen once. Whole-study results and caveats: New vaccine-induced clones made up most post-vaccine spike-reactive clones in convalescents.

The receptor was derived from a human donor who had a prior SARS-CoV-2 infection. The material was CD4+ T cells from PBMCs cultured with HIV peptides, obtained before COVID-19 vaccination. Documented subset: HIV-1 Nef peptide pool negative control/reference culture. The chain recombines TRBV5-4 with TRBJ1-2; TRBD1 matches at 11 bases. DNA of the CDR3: TGTGCCAGCAGCTTGCCTGCCGCCTACGGACAGGGGGCGTGGTATGGCTACACCTTC. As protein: CASSLPAAYGQGAWYGYTF.